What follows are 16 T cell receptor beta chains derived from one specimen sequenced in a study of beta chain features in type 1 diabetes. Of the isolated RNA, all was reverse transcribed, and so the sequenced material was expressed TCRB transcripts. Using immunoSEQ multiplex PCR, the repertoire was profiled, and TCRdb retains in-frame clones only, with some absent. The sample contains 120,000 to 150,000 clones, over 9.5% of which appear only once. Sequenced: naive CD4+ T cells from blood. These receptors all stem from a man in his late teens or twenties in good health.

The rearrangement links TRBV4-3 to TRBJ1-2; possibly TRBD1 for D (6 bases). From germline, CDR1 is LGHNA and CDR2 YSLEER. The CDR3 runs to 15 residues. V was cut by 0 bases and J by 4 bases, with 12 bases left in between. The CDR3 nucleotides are TGCGCCAGCAGCCAAGACCAGGACAGAGTCTATGGCTACACCTTC. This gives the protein CASSQDQDRVYGYTF.

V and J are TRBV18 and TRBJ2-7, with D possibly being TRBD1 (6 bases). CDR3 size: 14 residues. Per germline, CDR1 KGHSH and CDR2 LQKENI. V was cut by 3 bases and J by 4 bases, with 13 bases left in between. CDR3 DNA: TGTGCCAGCTCACCGCCCGGGACATTTTACGAGCAGTACTTC. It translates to CASSPPGTFYEQYF. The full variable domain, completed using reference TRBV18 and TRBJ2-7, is NAGVMQNPRHLVRRRGQEARLRCSPMKGHSHVYWYRQLPEEGLKFMVYLQKENIIDESGMPKERFSAEFPKEGPSILRIQQVVRGDSAAYFCASSPPGTFYEQYFGPGTRLTVT.

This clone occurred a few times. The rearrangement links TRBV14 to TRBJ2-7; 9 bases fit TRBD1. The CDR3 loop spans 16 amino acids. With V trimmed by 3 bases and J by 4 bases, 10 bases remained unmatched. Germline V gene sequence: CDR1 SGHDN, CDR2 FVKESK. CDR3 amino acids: CASSHKMGTGSYEQYF. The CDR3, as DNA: TGTGCCAGCAGCCACAAGATGGGGACAGGGTCTTACGAGCAGTACTTC.

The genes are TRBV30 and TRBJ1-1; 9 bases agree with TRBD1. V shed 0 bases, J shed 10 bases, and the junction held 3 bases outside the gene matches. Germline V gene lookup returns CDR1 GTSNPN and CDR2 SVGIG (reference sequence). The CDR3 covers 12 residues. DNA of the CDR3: TGTGCCTGGAGTGTAACAGGGGGCACAGCTTTCTTT. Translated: CAWSVTGGTAFF. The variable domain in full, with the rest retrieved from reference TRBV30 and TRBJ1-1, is SQTIHQWPATLVQPVGSPLSLECTVEGTSNPNLYWYRQAAGRGLQLLFYSVGIGQISSEVPQNLSASRPQDRQFILSSKKLLLSDSGFYLCAWSVTGGTAFFGQGTRLTVV.

As DNA, the CDR3 is TGTGCCAGCAGTTTACGACAGGGGAGAAGCAATCAGCCCCAGCATTTT. Protein: CASSLRQGRSNQPQHF. V and J are TRBV27 and TRBJ1-5; 8 nucleotides match TRBD1. Trimming removed 2 bases from V and 1 base from J; junction bases left unmatched: 4. Per germline, CDR1 MNHEY and CDR2 SMNVEV (reference sequence). There are 16 residues in the CDR3.

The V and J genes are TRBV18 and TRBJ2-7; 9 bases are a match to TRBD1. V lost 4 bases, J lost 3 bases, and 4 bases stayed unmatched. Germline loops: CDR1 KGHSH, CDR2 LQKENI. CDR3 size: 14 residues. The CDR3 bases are TGTGCCAGCTCACACGACAGGGGGAACTACGAGCAGTACTTC. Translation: CASSHDRGNYEQYF.

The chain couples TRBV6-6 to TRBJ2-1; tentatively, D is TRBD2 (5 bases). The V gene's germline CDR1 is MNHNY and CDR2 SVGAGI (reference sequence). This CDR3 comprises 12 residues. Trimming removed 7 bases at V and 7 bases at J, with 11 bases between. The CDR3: CASTPAANEQFF. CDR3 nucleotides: TGTGCCAGCACTCCAGCGGCGAATGAGCAGTTCTTC.

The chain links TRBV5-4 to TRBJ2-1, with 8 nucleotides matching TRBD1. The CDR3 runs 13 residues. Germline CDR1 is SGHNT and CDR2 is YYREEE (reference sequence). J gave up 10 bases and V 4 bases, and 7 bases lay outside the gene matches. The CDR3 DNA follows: TGTGCCAGCAGCCTCGGACAGGGCAGCGAGCAGTTCTTC. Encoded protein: CASSLGQGSEQFF. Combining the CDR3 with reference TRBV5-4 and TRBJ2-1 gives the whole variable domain ETGVTQSPTHLIKTRGQQVTLRCSSQSGHNTVSWYQQALGQGPQFIFQYYREEENGRGNFPPRFSGLQFPNYSSELNVNALELDDSALYLCASSLGQGSEQFFGPGTRLTVL.

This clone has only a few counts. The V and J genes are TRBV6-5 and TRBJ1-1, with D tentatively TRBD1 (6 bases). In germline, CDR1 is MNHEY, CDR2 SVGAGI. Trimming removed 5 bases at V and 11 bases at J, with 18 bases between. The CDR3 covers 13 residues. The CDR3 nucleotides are TGTGCCAGCAGTCCTGGACAGACCTGGGAGGCTTTCTTT. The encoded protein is CASSPGQTWEAFF.

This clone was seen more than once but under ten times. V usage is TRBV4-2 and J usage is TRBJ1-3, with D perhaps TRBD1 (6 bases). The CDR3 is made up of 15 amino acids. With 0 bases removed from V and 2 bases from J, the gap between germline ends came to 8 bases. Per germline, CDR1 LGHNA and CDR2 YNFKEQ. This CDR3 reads CASSQEGGTGNTIYF. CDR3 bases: TGTGCCAGCAGCCAAGAAGGGGGAACTGGAAACACCATATATTTT.

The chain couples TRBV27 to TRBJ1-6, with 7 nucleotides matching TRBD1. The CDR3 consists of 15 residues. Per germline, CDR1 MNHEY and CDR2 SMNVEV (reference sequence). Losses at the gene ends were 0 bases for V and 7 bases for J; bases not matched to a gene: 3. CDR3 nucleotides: TGTGCCAGCAGTTTATCGGGACAGTACAATTCACCCCTCCACTTT. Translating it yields CASSLSGQYNSPLHF.

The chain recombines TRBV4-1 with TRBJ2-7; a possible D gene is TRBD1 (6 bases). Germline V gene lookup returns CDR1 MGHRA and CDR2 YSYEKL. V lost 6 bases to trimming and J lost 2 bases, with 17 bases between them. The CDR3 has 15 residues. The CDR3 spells CASRGAAGLTYEQYF. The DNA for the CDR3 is TGCGCCAGCAGGGGGGCGGCAGGATTAACCTACGAGCAGTACTTC.

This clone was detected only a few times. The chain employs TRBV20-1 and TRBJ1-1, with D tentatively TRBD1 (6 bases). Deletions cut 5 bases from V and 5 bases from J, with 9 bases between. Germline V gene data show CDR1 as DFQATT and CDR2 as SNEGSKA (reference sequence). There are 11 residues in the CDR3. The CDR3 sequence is CSAQQGTEAFF. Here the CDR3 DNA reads TGCAGTGCTCAACAGGGTACTGAAGCTTTCTTT.

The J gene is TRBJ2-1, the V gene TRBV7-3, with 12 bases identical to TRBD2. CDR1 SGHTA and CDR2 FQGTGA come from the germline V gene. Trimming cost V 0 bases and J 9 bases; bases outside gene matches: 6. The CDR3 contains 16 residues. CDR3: CASSLTLAGGQGEQFF. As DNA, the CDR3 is TGTGCCAGCAGCTTAACCCTAGCGGGGGGGCAGGGTGAGCAGTTCTTC.

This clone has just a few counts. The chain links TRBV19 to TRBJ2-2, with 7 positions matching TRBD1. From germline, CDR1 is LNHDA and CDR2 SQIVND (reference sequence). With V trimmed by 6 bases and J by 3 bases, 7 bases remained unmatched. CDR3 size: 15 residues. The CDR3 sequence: CASRSGTVYTGELFF. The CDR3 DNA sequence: TGTGCCAGTAGATCCGGGACAGTATACACCGGGGAGCTGTTTTTT.

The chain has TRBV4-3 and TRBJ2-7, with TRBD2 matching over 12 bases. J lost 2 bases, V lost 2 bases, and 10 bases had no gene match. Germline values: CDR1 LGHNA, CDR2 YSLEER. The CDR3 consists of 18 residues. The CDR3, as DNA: TGCGCCAGCAGCCAAAGCGGAACTAGCGGGGGGCTTACCTACGAGCAGTACTTC. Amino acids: CASSQSGTSGGLTYEQYF.